This paragraph reports one T cell receptor beta chain. Produced via immunoSEQ multiplex PCR; TCRdb's table is partial and in-frame only. Here the sample spans roughly 100,000 clones, over 70% being singletons. The data originate from a study of T cell responses to AZD1222 COVID-19 vaccine. Germline V gives CDR1 SGHRS, CDR2 YFSETQ. The CDR3 is made up of 15 amino acids. Trimming stripped 3 bases from V and 1 base from J, with 13 bases between. The TCR originated in an adult in good health. Sequencing used peripheral blood, obtained on day 0 of AZD1222 vaccination. The V call is TRBV5-1, the J call TRBJ1-1; TRBD1 might be the D (6 bases). CDR3 protein: CASSWGGTSNTEAFF. CDR3 in DNA: TGCGCCAGCAGCTGGGGTGGGACATCGAACACTGAAGCTTTCTTT.